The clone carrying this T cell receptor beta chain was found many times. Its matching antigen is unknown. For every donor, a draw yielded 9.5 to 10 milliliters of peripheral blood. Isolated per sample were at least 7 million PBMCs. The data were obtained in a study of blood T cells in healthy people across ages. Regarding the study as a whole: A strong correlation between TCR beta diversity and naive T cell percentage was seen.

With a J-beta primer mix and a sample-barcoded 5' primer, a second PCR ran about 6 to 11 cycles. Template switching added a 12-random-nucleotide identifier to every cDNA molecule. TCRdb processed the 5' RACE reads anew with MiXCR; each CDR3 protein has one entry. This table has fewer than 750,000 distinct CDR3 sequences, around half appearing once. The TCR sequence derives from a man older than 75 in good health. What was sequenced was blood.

CDR3 nucleotides: TGTGCCAGCCAAAGGGGACTAGCGGGAGCAGATGCCTACAATGAGCAGTTCTTC. Translating gives CASQRGLAGADAYNEQFF. The rearrangement joins TRBV7-9 to TRBJ2-1, with 14 bases fitting TRBD2. The CDR3 is 18 residues long. The V and J ends lost 8 bases and 2 bases, in that order; junction bases with no gene match: 11. Germline V CDR1 and CDR2: SEHNR, FQNEAQ (reference sequence).